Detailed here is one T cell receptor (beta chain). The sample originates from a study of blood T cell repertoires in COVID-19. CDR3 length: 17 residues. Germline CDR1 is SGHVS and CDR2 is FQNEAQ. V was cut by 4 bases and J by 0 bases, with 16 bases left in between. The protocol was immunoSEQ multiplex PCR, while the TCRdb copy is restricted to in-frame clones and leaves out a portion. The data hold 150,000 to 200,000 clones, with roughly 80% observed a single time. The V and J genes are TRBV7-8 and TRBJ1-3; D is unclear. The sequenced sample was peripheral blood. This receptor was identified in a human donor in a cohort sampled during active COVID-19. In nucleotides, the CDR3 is TGTGCCAGCAGCTCCTACCGGGTCCCTCCCTCTGGAAACACCATATATTTT. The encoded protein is CASSSYRVPPSGNTIYF.